This T cell receptor beta chain was sequenced in a study of cytotoxic CD8 clonotypes in ibrutinib-treated CLL (dated by TCRdb to about 2021). For context, the study as a whole: The cohort had 11 to 12 relapsed/refractory and 15 treatment-naive patients; some 17 were IGHV unmutated. Responses were partial in 24 patients and complete in 2; after median around 66 months follow-up, roughly 14 stayed in remission and 12 progressed. Response samples were obtained after a median of roughly eleven months of treatment, with a range of about 6 to 36 months. An average of about 250,000 productive templates and about 100,000 productive rearrangements was obtained per sample. Longitudinal samples were available for about 30% of the 86 trial participants. Cryopreserved peripheral blood mononuclear cells were collected before treatment, at response, and at either disease progression or sustained remission. Every remission and progressive disease sample was obtained while ibrutinib was still being received by the patients.

V is pared back by 3 bases and J by 4 bases, with 9 bases lying between the germline termini. Via the germline V gene, CDR1 is SGHDT and CDR2 YYEEEE. There are 13 amino acids in the CDR3, from cysteine to phenylalanine inclusive. Only the CDR3 DNA is retained, 39 bases long and in frame from the first base. On a MiSeq, deep resolution sequencing aimed for a depth between 1 in 1 million and 1 in 200,000 T cells, with each clonotype covered approximately 9.8x on average. TCR beta libraries were generated with the immunoSEQ hsTCRB Kit. Concerning the study's data processing: ImmunoSEQ Data Assistant and ImmunoSEQ Analyzer were used for data analysis, and V, D and J genes were assigned according to IMGT definitions. Clonality was computed as one minus normalized Shannon entropy of productive rearrangement frequencies, ranging from 0 to 1. Only overrepresented clonotypes making up at least 0.05% of the repertoire of each patient were included in the public clonotype analysis. About a dozen age-matched healthy donor repertoires from immuneACCESS served as clonality controls. Held by TCRdb, this immuneACCESS table contains in-frame sequences only and omits some clones. Under half of the omission traces to an unresolved V gene where checked; the cause of the rest is unknown. V and J calls and clone size are copied from that table; D and trimming were computed from the DNA. This sample has over 70,000 clones in its table, and about 85% of those were observed once. The ten largest clonotypes hold approximately 4.4% of the sample.

This clone was seen just once. Its antigen has not been determined. No base-level quality is on record; no much larger clone is a single base apart. Broad study findings and their caveats: Baseline clonality was found to be higher than that of age-matched healthy donors and was strongly correlated with circulating CD8+ T-cell counts. Sampling times were not matched between patients in sustained remission and patients whose disease was progressing, and lymph node repertoires were not examined. Public clonotypes were rare and either contracted or stayed stable during treatment, and the rise in clonality at ibrutinib response reflected the expansion of private clonotypes. An increase in clonality was observed at ibrutinib response, with clonality remaining stable during sustained remission and falling back toward baseline at progression.

The label giving this sample's time point can be read as: 12 months on ibrutinib. For TCR beta library preparation, roughly 2 micrograms of genomic DNA were extracted from the cryopreserved PBMCs. High-throughput TCR beta sequencing was performed on longitudinal blood samples from CLL patients receiving ibrutinib monotherapy. The patients were enrolled in a single-center, open-label phase 2 trial of ibrutinib monotherapy. The TCR originated in a human donor with chronic lymphocytic leukemia. The rearrangement combines TRBV5-6 with TRBJ2-3; the D gene remains uncertain. Here the sequenced sample was PBMCs, taken after 12 months of ibrutinib treatment. The sequenced DNA is TGTGCCAGCAGCTCCCCTCCTGCAGATACGCAGTATTTT. The encoded protein is CASSSPPADTQYF.